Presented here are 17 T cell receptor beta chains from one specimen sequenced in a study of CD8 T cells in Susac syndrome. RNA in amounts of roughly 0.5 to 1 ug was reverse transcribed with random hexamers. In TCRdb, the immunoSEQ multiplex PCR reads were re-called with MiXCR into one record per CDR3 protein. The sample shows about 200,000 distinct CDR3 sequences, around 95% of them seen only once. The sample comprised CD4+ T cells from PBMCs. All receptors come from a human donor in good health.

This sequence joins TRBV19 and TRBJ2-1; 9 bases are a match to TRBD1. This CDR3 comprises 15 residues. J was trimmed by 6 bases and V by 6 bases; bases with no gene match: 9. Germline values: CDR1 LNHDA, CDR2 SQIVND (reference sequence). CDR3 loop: CASSTPGQGSNEQFF. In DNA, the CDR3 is TGTGCCAGTAGCACCCCGGGACAGGGTTCCAATGAGCAGTTCTTC.

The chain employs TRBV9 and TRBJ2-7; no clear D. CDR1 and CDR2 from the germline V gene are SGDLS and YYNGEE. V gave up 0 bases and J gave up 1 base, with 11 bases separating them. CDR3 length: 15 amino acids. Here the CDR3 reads CASSVGWQASYEQYF. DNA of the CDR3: TGTGCCAGCAGCGTAGGCTGGCAGGCGTCCTACGAGCAGTACTTC.

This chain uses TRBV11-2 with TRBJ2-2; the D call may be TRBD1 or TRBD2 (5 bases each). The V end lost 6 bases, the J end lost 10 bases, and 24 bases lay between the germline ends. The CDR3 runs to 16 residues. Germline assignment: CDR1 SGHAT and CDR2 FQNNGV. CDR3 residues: CASSKRTFGFPAELFF. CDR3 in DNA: TGTGCCAGCAGTAAGCGGACATTCGGTTTCCCCGCGGAGCTGTTTTTT.

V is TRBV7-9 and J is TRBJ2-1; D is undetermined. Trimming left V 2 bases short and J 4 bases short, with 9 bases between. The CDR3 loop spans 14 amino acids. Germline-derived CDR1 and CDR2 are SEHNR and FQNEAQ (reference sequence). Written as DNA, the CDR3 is TGTGCCAGCAGCTTATCGGCTGCTTACAATGAGCAGTTCTTC. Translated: CASSLSAAYNEQFF.

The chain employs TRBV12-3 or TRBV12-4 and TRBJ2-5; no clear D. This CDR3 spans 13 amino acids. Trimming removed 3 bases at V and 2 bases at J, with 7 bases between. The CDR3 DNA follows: TGTGCCAGCAGTTTTCTGGAGCAAGAGACCCAGTACTTC. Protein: CASSFLEQETQYF.

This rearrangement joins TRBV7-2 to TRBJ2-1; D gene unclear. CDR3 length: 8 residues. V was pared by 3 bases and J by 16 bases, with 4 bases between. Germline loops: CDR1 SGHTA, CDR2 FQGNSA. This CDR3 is CASSLGFF. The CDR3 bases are TGTGCCAGCAGCTTGGGTTTCTTC.

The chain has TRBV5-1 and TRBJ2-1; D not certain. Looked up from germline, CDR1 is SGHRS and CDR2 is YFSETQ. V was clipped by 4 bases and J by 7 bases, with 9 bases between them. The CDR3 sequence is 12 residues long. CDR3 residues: CASSLNKNEQFF. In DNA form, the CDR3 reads TGCGCCAGCAGCCTTAACAAAAATGAGCAGTTCTTC.

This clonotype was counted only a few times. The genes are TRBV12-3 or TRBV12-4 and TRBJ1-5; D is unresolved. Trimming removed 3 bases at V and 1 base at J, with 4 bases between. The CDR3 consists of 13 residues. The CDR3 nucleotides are TGTGCCAGCAGTTTTTCCAGCAATCAGCCCCAGCATTTT. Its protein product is CASSFSSNQPQHF.

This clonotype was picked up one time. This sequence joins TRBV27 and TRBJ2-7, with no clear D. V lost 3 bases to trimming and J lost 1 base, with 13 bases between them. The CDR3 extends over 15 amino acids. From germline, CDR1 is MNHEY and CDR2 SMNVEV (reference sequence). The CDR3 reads CASSFSQPASYEQYF. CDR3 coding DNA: TGTGCCAGCAGTTTTTCCCAGCCAGCTTCCTACGAGCAGTACTTC.

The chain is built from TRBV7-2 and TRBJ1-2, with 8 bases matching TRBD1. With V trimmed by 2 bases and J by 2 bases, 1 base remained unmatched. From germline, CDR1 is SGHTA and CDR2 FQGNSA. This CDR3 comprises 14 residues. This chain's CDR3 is CASSLRTGNYGYTF. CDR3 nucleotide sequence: TGTGCCAGCAGCTTAAGGACAGGGAACTATGGCTACACCTTC.

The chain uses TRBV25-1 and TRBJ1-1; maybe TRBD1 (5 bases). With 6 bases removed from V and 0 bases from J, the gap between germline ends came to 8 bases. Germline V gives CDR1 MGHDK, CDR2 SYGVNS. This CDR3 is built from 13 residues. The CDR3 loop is CASSRAMNTEAFF. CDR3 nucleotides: TGTGCCAGCAGCAGGGCTATGAACACTGAAGCTTTCTTT.

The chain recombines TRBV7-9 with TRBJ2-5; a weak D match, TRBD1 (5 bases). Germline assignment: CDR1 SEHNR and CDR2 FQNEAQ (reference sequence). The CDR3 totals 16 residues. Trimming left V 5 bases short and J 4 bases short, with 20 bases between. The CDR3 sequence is CASSPNRLDPRETQYF. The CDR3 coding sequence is TGTGCCAGCAGCCCCAACAGGCTGGACCCCCGAGAGACCCAGTACTTC.

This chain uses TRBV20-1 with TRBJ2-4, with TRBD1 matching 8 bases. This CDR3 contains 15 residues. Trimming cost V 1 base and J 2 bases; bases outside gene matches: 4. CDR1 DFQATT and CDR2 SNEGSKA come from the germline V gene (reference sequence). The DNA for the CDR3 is TGCAGTGCTAGAGTCGGACAGGGTTCCAAAAACATTCAGTACTTC. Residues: CSARVGQGSKNIQYF.

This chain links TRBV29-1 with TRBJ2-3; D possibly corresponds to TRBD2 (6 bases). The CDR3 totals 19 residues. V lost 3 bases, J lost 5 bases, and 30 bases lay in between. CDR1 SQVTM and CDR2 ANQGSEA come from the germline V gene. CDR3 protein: CSVDPSRGVAVAAQDTQYF. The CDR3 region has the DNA TGCAGCGTTGACCCCTCCCGGGGCGTAGCGGTCGCCGCCCAAGATACGCAGTATTTT.

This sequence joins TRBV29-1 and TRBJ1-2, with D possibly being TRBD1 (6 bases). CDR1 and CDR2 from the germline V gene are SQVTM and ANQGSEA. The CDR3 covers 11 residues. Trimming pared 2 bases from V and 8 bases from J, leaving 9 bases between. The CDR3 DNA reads TGCAGCGTTGAACAGGGGCTAGGCTACACCTTC. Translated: CSVEQGLGYTF.

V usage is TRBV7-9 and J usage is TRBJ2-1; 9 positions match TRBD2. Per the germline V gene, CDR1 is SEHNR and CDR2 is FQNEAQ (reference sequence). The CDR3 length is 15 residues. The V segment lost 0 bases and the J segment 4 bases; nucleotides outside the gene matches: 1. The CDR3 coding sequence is TGTGCCAGCAGCTTAGCACTAGCGGGTTACAATGAGCAGTTCTTC. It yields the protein CASSLALAGYNEQFF.

The CDR3 loop is CASSLRTGRSGNQPQHF. DNA for the CDR3: TGTGCCAGTAGTCTGCGGACAGGGCGATCGGGCAATCAGCCCCAGCATTTT. This chain uses TRBV19 with TRBJ1-5; the match to TRBD1 covers 8 bases. Per the germline V gene, CDR1 is LNHDA and CDR2 is SQIVND (reference sequence). CDR3 size: 17 residues. Trimming removed 5 bases from V and 2 bases from J; junction bases left unmatched: 11.